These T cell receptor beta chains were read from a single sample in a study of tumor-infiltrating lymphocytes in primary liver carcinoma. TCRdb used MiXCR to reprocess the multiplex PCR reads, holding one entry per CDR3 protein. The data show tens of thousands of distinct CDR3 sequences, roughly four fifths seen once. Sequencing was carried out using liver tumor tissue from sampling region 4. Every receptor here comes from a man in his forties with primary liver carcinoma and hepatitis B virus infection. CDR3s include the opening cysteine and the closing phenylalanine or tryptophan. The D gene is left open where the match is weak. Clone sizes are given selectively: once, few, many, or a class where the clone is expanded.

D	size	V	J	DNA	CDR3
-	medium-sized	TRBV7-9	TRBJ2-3	TGTGCCAGCAGCTTACTAGCCGGGTCTGGGGATACGCAGTATTTT	CASSLLAGSGDTQYF
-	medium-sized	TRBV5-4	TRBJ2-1	TGTGCCAGCAGCTTGGGCGGACCGGCTCGGGATGAGCAGTTCTTC	CASSLGGPARDEQFF
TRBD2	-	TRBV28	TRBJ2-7	TGTGCCAGCAGTGCCGGGACTAGGCTAAATGAGCAGTACTTC	CASSAGTRLNEQYF
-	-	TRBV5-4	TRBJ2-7	TGTGCCAGCAGCTTGGCCGCTCTCTCCTACGAGCAGTACTTC	CASSLAALSYEQYF
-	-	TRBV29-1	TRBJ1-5	TGCAGCGTCAGGTTCGTCGGGCCCCAGCATTTT	CSVRFVGPQHF
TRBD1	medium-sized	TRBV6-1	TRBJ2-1	TGTGCCAGCACCGAGGGGCAGGGGGCCCACAATGAGCAGTTCTTC	CASTEGQGAHNEQFF
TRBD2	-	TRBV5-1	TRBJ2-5	TGTGCCAGCAGCATACTCCCGGGACTAGTAGAGACCCAGTACTTC	CASSILPGLVETQYF
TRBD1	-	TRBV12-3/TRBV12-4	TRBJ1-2	TGTACCAGCAGCCTACGCAGGGGGGACTACACCTTC	CTSSLRRGDYTF
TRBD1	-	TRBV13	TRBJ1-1	TGCACCAGCTGGGAGATACAGGGGGCTGGCACTGAAGCTTTCTTT	CTSWEIQGAGTEAFF
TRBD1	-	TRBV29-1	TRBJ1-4	TGCAGCATATGGGACAGGGGAGATGAAAAGCTGCTTTTT	CSIWDRGDEKLLF
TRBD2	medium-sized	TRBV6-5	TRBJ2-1	TGTGCCAGCAGTTTGCGGGAGGTCGCCTACAATGAGCAGTTCTTC	CASSLREVAYNEQFF
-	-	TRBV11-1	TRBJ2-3	TGTGCCAGCAGCCCGGGACGGGAATTAACGGATACGCAGTATTTT	CASSPGRELTDTQYF
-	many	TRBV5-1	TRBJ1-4	TGCGCCAGCAGCTTGCAGGGGACTAATGAAAAACTGTTTTTT	CASSLQGTNEKLFF
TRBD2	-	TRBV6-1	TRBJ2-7	TGTGCCAGCAGTGCTTCGACTAGCGGGAGTTACGAGCATTACTTC	CASSASTSGSYEHYF
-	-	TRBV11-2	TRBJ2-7	TGTGCCAGCTATTTAAGTGAGCGGGTCCAGCAGTACTTC	CASYLSERVQQYF
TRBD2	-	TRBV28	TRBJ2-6	TGTGTCAGCTCGGGGGGGAACTCTGGGGCCAACGTCCTGACTTTC	CVSSGGNSGANVLTF
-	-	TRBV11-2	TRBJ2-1	TGTGCCTGCAGCTTAAGAGGGGATTCGCACAAAGAGCTGTTCTTC	CACSLRGDSHKELFF
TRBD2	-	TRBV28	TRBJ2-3	TGCGCCAGTCTGGGAGGAGCGGGAGGGAGCACAGATCCGCAGTATTTT	CASLGGAGGSTDPQYF
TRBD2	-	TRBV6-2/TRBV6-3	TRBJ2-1	TGTGCCAGCAGCTCCGTCCCGACTAGCCATGAGCATTCCTTC	CASSSVPTSHEHSF
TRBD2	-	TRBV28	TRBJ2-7	TGTGCCAGCAGTTCGCCCCGGGGGGTTCTCTCCTACTATCAGTACTTC	CASSSPRGVLSYYQYF
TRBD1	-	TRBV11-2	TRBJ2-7	TGTGCCAGCAGCTTAGCAGGGGGCCCCTCTGACTGCGGGCAGTACTTC	CASSLAGGPSDCGQYF
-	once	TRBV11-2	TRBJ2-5	TGTGCCTGCAGCTTGTTGAGGGAGACCCAGTACTTC	CACSLLRETQYF
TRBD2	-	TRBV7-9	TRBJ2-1	TGTGCCAGCAGCTTATGGATCGGGACTAGCGAGGGTGAGCAGTTCTTC	CASSLWIGTSEGEQFF
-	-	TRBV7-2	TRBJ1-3	TGTGCCAGCAGCTTAGGCGGCGGCTCTGGAAACACCATATATTTT	CASSLGGGSGNTIYF
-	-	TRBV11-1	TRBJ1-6	TGTACTAGCAGCCGGACACTGCTTTCACCCCTCCACTTT	CTSSRTLLSPLHF
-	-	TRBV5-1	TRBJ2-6	TGCGCCAGCAAGGGGATTGCTCAGGCCAGTGTCCTGACTTTC	CASKGIAQASVLTF
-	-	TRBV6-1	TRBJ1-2	TGTGTTAGCAGTGAAGTTCCAAACTATGGTTACACCTTC	CVSSEVPNYGYTF
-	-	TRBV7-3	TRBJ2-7	TGTGCCAGCTTCAGGGTCCACGAGCAGTACTTC	CASFRVHEQYF
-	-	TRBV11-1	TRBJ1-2	TGTGCCAGCAGCCTCGACATGGGGGCGAACTATGGCTACACCTTT	CASSLDMGANYGYTF
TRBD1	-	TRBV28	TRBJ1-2	TGTGCCAGCAGTACACCCCCCGGGACAGGGGCCTATGACTACACCTTC	CASSTPPGTGAYDYTF
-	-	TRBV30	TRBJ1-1	TGTATCTGGAGCCTCTTCGAGGGGACTGAAGCTTTCTTT	CIWSLFEGTEAFF
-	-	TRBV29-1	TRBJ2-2	-	CSVGTGANTGELLF
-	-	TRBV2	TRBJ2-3	TGTGTCAGCAGTGAAGGTCTTCCGGGCCTCCACACAGATACGCAGTATTTT	CVSSEGLPGLHTDTQYF
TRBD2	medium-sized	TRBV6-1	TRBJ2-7	TGTGCCAGCAGTGTGGAAGCGGGAGGGCCTGACGAGCAGTACTTC	CASSVEAGGPDEQYF
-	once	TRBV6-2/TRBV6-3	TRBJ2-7	TGTGCCAGCATCTCTAGTGTCTACAAGCAATACTTC	CASISSVYKQYF
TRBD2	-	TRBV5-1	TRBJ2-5	TGCGCCAGCAGCAGCGGTGGACTAGCGGGAGTCGCAGAGACCCAGTACTTC	CASSSGGLAGVAETQYF
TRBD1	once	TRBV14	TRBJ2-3	TGTGCCGGTAGCCAACAACAGGGGAGAGGGACAGATACGCAGTATTTT	CAGSQQQGRGTDTQYF
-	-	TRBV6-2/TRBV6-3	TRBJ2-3	TGTGCCAGCAGTCAGGAGCAGGCGGCGCAGTATTTT	CASSQEQAAQYF